This T cell receptor beta chain came from a study of blood T cell repertoires in COVID-19. Across the whole study: Collection of acute and convalescent COVID-19 samples took place in the United States, Italy and Spain.

The germline V gene encodes CDR1 SGDLS and CDR2 YYNGEE. The CDR3 totals 15 residues. Trimming at V came to 4 bases and at J to 9 bases, leaving 12 bases not matched to a gene. Only in-frame clones appear in the TCRdb table, and some are missing; sequencing was by immunoSEQ multiplex PCR. Of around 27,000 clones listed, 83% are singletons. The sequence was collected from a human donor in a cohort sampled during active COVID-19. Sequencing used peripheral blood. V usage is TRBV9 and J usage is TRBJ2-1; 8 positions match TRBD1. CDR3 in amino acids: CASSSGQVSEGEQFF. The CDR3, as DNA: TGTGCCAGCAGCTCGGGACAGGTCTCTGAGGGTGAGCAGTTCTTC.